This entry lists 17 T cell receptor beta chains sequenced from one sample in a study of blood T cell repertoires in COVID-19. Measured with immunoSEQ multiplex PCR; TCRdb has only the in-frame clones, and not every one. The sample lists around 700,000 clones; 75% to 90% were seen once. The sequencing sample was made of peripheral blood. These receptors were collected from a woman aged 18-35 years with acute or convalescent COVID-19.

The chain combines TRBV19 with TRBJ1-1; no clear D gene. The CDR3 has 13 residues. With 5 bases removed from V and 4 bases from J, the gap between germline ends came to 11 bases. Germline-derived CDR1 and CDR2 are LNHDA and SQIVND (reference sequence). The CDR3 sequence: CASSPRFGTEAFF. CDR3 sequence (DNA): TGTGCCAGTAGTCCTCGGTTTGGCACTGAAGCTTTCTTT.

The chain employs TRBV6-4 and TRBJ2-3; D gene ambiguous. This CDR3 has 14 amino acids. The ends were cut back, 3 bases at V and 6 bases at J, with 13 bases in the middle. Germline lookup yields CDR1 MRHNA and CDR2 SNTAGT. CDR3 residues: CASSDGDSSDTQYF. The CDR3 DNA sequence: TGTGCCAGCAGTGATGGAGACTCCTCGGATACGCAGTATTTT.

V and J are TRBV7-9 and TRBJ1-6; unclear D gene. This CDR3 has 13 residues. Per germline, CDR1 SEHNR and CDR2 FQNEAQ (reference sequence). With 5 bases removed from V and 10 bases from J, the gap between germline ends came to 12 bases. CDR3 nucleotide sequence: TGTGCCAGCAGCGACCCCGGGAGCTCACCCCTCCACTTT. This sequence encodes CASSDPGSSPLHF.

The chain carries TRBV27 and TRBJ2-1; possibly TRBD2 for D (6 bases). The CDR3 length is 16 residues. Trimming shortened V by 2 bases and J by 6 bases, and 17 bases separated the two germline ends. Germline CDR1 reads MNHEY; CDR2 reads SMNVEV (reference sequence). The CDR3 spells CASSLSFVAGFNEQFF. CDR3 DNA: TGTGCCAGCAGTTTAAGTTTCGTGGCGGGGTTCAATGAGCAGTTCTTC.

The V call is TRBV18, the J call TRBJ1-5; 10 bases fit TRBD1. Germline lookup yields CDR1 KGHSH and CDR2 LQKENI. V shed 2 bases and J 4 bases; nucleotides not matched to a gene: 5. The CDR3 runs 16 residues. CDR3 nucleotides: TGTGCCAGCTCACCAACTAAGGGACAGGGGAATCAGCCCCAGCATTTT. Protein: CASSPTKGQGNQPQHF.

This sequence joins TRBV6-5 and TRBJ2-1; TRBD1 aligns across 8 bases. J gave up 2 bases and V 4 bases, and 7 bases lay outside the gene matches. This CDR3 contains 16 residues. Germline CDR1 reads MNHEY; CDR2 reads SVGAGI. CDR3 in amino acids: CASSLSETGAYNEQFF. CDR3 in DNA: TGTGCCAGCAGTTTAAGCGAGACAGGGGCCTACAATGAGCAGTTCTTC.

The V gene is TRBV19, the J gene TRBJ1-1, with D possibly TRBD1 on 5 matching bases. CDR1 is LNHDA, CDR2 SQIVND, per germline (reference sequence). CDR3 length: 15 residues. Trimming stripped 5 bases from V and 4 bases from J, with 17 bases between. In nucleotides, the CDR3 is TGTGCCAGTAGTCGGAGGGACGGAAGGAGCACTGAAGCTTTCTTT. It yields the protein CASSRRDGRSTEAFF.

This clone was detected once. The gene calls are TRBV20-1 and TRBJ1-1; TRBD1 might be the D (5 bases). CDR1 and CDR2 (germline): DFQATT, SNEGSKA (reference sequence). Trimming removed 3 bases from V and 3 bases from J, with 14 bases in between. This CDR3 comprises 14 residues. CDR3 coding DNA: TGCAGTGCTAGTGGGCAGGGCTCTGACACTGAAGCTTTCTTT. The encoded protein is CSASGQGSDTEAFF.

This clone was counted only a few times. The V call is TRBV14, the J call TRBJ2-7; D gene ambiguous. Germline V gene data show CDR1 as SGHDN and CDR2 as FVKESK. This CDR3 region has 12 residues. With 3 bases removed from V and 7 bases from J, the gap between germline ends came to 10 bases. The chain's CDR3 is CASSQPELEQYF. The CDR3 DNA sequence: TGTGCCAGCAGCCAGCCCGAACTGGAGCAGTACTTC.

The rearrangement links TRBV28 to TRBJ1-1; D might be TRBD1 (5 bases). Looked up from germline, CDR1 is MDHEN and CDR2 is SYDVKM. CDR3 length: 11 residues. Trimming removed 7 bases from V and 11 bases from J, with 14 bases in between. CDR3 region: CASTLGLVAFF. CDR3 nucleotides: TGTGCCAGCACCCTGGGACTTGTGGCTTTCTTT.

The chain combines TRBV24-1 with TRBJ2-5, with a tentative D call TRBD1 (6 bases). CDR1 and CDR2 from the germline V gene are KGHDR and SFDVKD. This CDR3 region has 14 residues. The V end lost 7 bases, the J end lost 4 bases, and 15 bases lay between the germline ends. In DNA, the CDR3 is TGTGCCACCAGCACACAGGGAAGGGGAGAGACCCAGTACTTC. Its protein product is CATSTQGRGETQYF.

The chain recombines TRBV7-9 with TRBJ1-2; D might be TRBD1 (5 bases). The ends were cut back, 4 bases at V and 5 bases at J, with 14 bases in the middle. This CDR3 region has 14 residues. Germline V gene data show CDR1 as SEHNR and CDR2 as FQNEAQ (reference sequence). CDR3 sequence reads: CASSSGGRAYGYTF. Here the CDR3 DNA reads TGTGCCAGCAGCTCGGGGGGGAGAGCTTATGGCTACACCTTC.

The chain joins TRBV5-6 to TRBJ1-2; D unclear. Trimming removed 5 bases at V and 1 base at J, with 15 bases between. The CDR3 is made up of 15 amino acids. Germline lookup yields CDR1 SGHDT and CDR2 YYEEEE. The CDR3 loop is CASRLWAPYNYGYTF. The CDR3 coding sequence is TGTGCCAGCAGGTTGTGGGCGCCCTATAACTATGGCTACACCTTC.

The V call is TRBV4-1, the J call TRBJ1-2; no definite D call. The V end lost 4 bases, the J end lost 5 bases, and 11 bases lay between the germline ends. There are 13 residues in the CDR3. Germline CDR1 and CDR2: MGHRA and YSYEKL. The CDR3 sequence: CASSPITGYGYTF. The CDR3 nucleotides read TGCGCCAGCAGCCCCATAACGGGATATGGCTACACCTTC.

V gene TRBV11-2 combines with J gene TRBJ1-1, with D perhaps matching TRBD1 (6 bases). Germline V CDR1 and CDR2: SGHAT, FQNNGV. The CDR3 sequence is 15 residues long. V was trimmed by 0 bases and J by 3 bases, leaving 11 bases between them. The CDR3 DNA is TGTGCCAGCAGCTTAGATCTGGGGGCGGACACTGAAGCTTTCTTT. Translating gives CASSLDLGADTEAFF. The complete variable domain, with remaining parts taken from reference TRBV11-2 and TRBJ1-1, reads EAGVAQSPRYKIIEKRQSVAFWCNPISGHATLYWYQQILGQGPKLLIQFQNNGVVDDSQLPKDRFSAERLKGVDSTLKIQPAKLEDSAVYLCASSLDLGADTEAFFGQGTRLTVV.

The chain employs TRBV3-1 (or the pseudogene TRBV3-2) and TRBJ1-1, with D perhaps matching TRBD1 (5 bases). V lost 1 base, J lost 1 base, and 16 bases lay in between. This CDR3 is 17 amino acids long. In germline, CDR1 is LGHDT, CDR2 YNNKEL (reference sequence). The CDR3 reads CASSQGGPEPRNTEAFF. The CDR3 nucleotides read TGTGCCAGCAGCCAAGGGGGCCCGGAGCCAAGGAACACTGAAGCTTTCTTT.

CDR3 in amino acids: CAIRDWNTEAFF. CDR3 nucleotides: TGTGCCATCAGGGACTGGAACACTGAAGCTTTCTTT. V usage is TRBV10-3 and J usage is TRBJ1-1, with no clear D. The germline V and J ends were trimmed by 6 bases and 1 base, with 6 bases remaining between them. This CDR3 comprises 12 residues. Germline V gene data show CDR1 as ENHRY and CDR2 as SYGVKD.